This is a list of T cell receptor beta chains from one sample in a study of brain T cells in children with intractable seizures. Assay used: immunoSEQ multiplex PCR; TCRdb lists only in-frame clones, some missing. Among tens of thousands of clones listed, around 90% were seen once. Here the sequenced sample was peripheral blood, taken at surgery. These receptors came from a girl aged 2 to 9 with Rasmussen encephalitis and intractable seizures. The CDR3 runs from the conserved cysteine through the conserved F or W. A D gene is named only where the DNA matches it firmly. Clone size, where shown, is once, few, many, or a class for clones that have expanded.

J gene,D gene,V gene,CDR3 length,clone size,CDR3 DNA,CDR3 protein
TRBJ2-3,-,TRBV14,16,-,TGTGCCAGCCCACCCTGTGACTACCGGAGCACAGATACGCAGTATTTT,CASPPCDYRSTDTQYF
TRBJ1-2,-,TRBV9,16,-,TGTGCCAGCAGCCTAGCGGAGGTCCCCAGTAACTATGGCTACACCTTC,CASSLAEVPSNYGYTF
TRBJ1-1,-,TRBV2,14,-,TGTGCCAGCAGCGCTCAGGGCGGGAGGACTGAAGCTTTCTTT,CASSAQGGRTEAFF
TRBJ2-2,-,TRBV10-1,16,few,TGCGCCAGCAGCCGCACTTCTCCTCCAAACACCGGGGAGCTGTTTTTT,CASSRTSPPNTGELFF
TRBJ1-1,-,TRBV12-5,13,-,TGTGCTAGTGGTTTTCAGGGGTACACTGAAGCTTTCTTT,CASGFQGYTEAFF
TRBJ2-3,-,TRBV4-1,17,-,TGCGCCAGCAGCCAAGGGGGTGCCCAGACCCGCACAGATACGCAGTATTTT,CASSQGGAQTRTDTQYF
TRBJ1-5,TRBD1,TRBV5-6,14,-,TGTGCCAGCAGCTCAAACAGACAGGGTTTGGCCCAGCATTTT,CASSSNRQGLAQHF
TRBJ2-2,-,TRBV12-5,15,once,TGTGCTAGTGGTACCCGGACAGCCAACACCGGGGAGCTGTTTTTT,CASGTRTANTGELFF
TRBJ2-7,-,TRBV20-1,11,-,TGCAGTGCTAGTTACCAATACGAGCAGTACTTC,CSASYQYEQYF
TRBJ2-3,-,TRBV24-1,15,-,TGTGCCACCAGTGACCCGGCGGGGCGAACCGATACGCAGTATTTT,CATSDPAGRTDTQYF
TRBJ2-1,-,TRBV19,17,-,TGTGCCAGTAGTATAGGTCCGGGGGAAAGCTCCTACAATGAGCAGTTCTTC,CASSIGPGESSYNEQFF
TRBJ2-2,-,TRBV5-4,14,-,TGTGCCAGCAACCGGGTCCCGAACACCGGGGAGCTGTTTTTT,CASNRVPNTGELFF
TRBJ2-4,-,TRBV19,14,-,TGTGCCAGTAGTATAAGGGGGGCGTTCGACATTCAGTACTTC,CASSIRGAFDIQYF
TRBJ1-6,TRBD1,TRBV28,14,-,TGTGCCAGCAGACCAGACAGGGTAAAATCACCCCTCCACTTT,CASRPDRVKSPLHF
TRBJ1-1,-,TRBV5-4,15,-,TGTGCCAGCAGCAACGAGGACGGGCGAAACACTGAAGCTTTCTTT,CASSNEDGRNTEAFF
TRBJ2-1,-,TRBV5-4,14,-,TGTGCCAGCAGCTTCCGGGACTCCTACAATGAGCAGTTCTTC,CASSFRDSYNEQFF
TRBJ1-6,-,TRBV11-2,14,-,TGTGCCAGCAGCTTCTGGGCAGATAATTCACCCCTCCACTTT,CASSFWADNSPLHF
TRBJ1-1,-,TRBV6-6,15,-,TGTGCCAGCAGTTATTCCGATGGGGGGGAAACTGAAGCTTTCTTT,CASSYSDGGETEAFF
TRBJ1-1,-,TRBV28,11,once,TGTGCCAGCAGTACTCGCACTGAAGCTTTCTTT,CASSTRTEAFF
TRBJ2-1,TRBD1,TRBV7-8,17,-,TGTGCCAGCAGCTTCAGAAACCCGGGACAGAACTACAATGAGCAGTTCTTC,CASSFRNPGQNYNEQFF
TRBJ1-5,TRBD1,TRBV27,15,-,TGTGCCAGCAGTTTCAGACAGGGGCACGCTCAGCCCCAGCATTTT,CASSFRQGHAQPQHF
TRBJ1-1,-,TRBV6-6,13,-,TGTGCCAGCAGTTACACAGGGAACACTGAAGCTTTCTTT,CASSYTGNTEAFF
TRBJ2-1,TRBD2,TRBV30,14,-,TGTGCCTGGGGAACTAGCGGGAGACTCCGGGAGCAGTTCTTC,CAWGTSGRLREQFF
TRBJ2-7,-,TRBV5-6,13,-,TGTGCCAGCAGCTTAGGGCCGTTCTACGAGCAGTACTTC,CASSLGPFYEQYF
TRBJ1-5,-,TRBV24-1,13,-,TGTGCCACCAGTGATTGGAAGGGGCAGCCCCAGCATTTT,CATSDWKGQPQHF
TRBJ2-7,TRBD1,TRBV28,17,-,TGTGCCAGCAGCCGTAGCCGTCTCCGACAGGGCGCCAACGAGCAGTACTTC,CASSRSRLRQGANEQYF
TRBJ1-2,-,TRBV3-1/TRBV3-2,12,-,TGTGCCAGCAGCGATTGGGCCTATGGCTACACCTTC,CASSDWAYGYTF
TRBJ1-1,-,TRBV10-3,15,-,TGTGCCATCAGTGAGTCGGAGGGATCGAACACTGAAGCTTTCTTT,CAISESEGSNTEAFF
TRBJ1-3,-,TRBV19,14,-,TGTGCCAGTCGGGCATTGGGTTCTGGAAACACCATATATTTT,CASRALGSGNTIYF
TRBJ1-6,-,TRBV6-5,13,-,TGTGCCGTGAAGGGTTCGGGGAATTCACCCCTCCACTTT,CAVKGSGNSPLHF
TRBJ1-2,-,TRBV11-2,14,-,TGTGCCAGCAGCTATATGTTGGGTTCTCATGGCTACACCTTC,CASSYMLGSHGYTF
TRBJ1-1,-,TRBV6-5,14,-,TGTGCCAGCAGTTACGTCGGGGGGAACACTGAAGCTTTCTTT,CASSYVGGNTEAFF
TRBJ1-2,-,TRBV11-2,14,-,TGTGCCAGCAGCTCCAATAACGAGGGATATGGCTACACCTTC,CASSSNNEGYGYTF
TRBJ2-2,TRBD2,TRBV4-2,15,-,TGTGCCAGCAGCCCAGTAGGCGGGAGTACCGGGGAGCTGTTTTTT,CASSPVGGSTGELFF
TRBJ2-7,-,TRBV19,14,-,TGTGCCAGTAGTGGGCTAGCCAGCTCCTACGAGCAGTACTTC,CASSGLASSYEQYF
TRBJ2-7,TRBD1,TRBV28,12,-,TGTGCCAGTTTACAGGGGACCAACGAGCAGTACTTC,CASLQGTNEQYF
TRBJ1-2,-,TRBV2,15,-,TGTGCCAGCAACTCACAGGGCCCAGCTAACTATGGCTACACCTTC,CASNSQGPANYGYTF
TRBJ2-2,TRBD1,TRBV6-5,15,-,TGTGCCAGCGGACGGGGACAGGGGGTAACCGGGGAGCTGTTTTTT,CASGRGQGVTGELFF
TRBJ1-1,-,TRBV15,15,-,TGTGCCACCAGCAGAGACGGAGCCCTAGGGGCTGAAGCTTTCTTT,CATSRDGALGAEAFF
TRBJ2-1,TRBD1,TRBV5-1,14,-,TGCGCCAGCAGCGACGGACAGGGATGGTATGAGCAGTTCTTC,CASSDGQGWYEQFF
TRBJ2-1,TRBD2,TRBV19,16,-,TGTGCCAGTAGTATAGATACTAGCGGGCGATACAATGAGCAGTTCTTC,CASSIDTSGRYNEQFF
TRBJ2-3,-,TRBV9,13,once,TGTGCCAGCAGCGTGCAGGGCGCGGATACGCAGTATTTT,CASSVQGADTQYF
TRBJ2-5,-,TRBV7-2,12,-,TGTGCCAGCAGTTTTACCCGAGAGACCCAGTACTTC,CASSFTRETQYF
TRBJ1-2,TRBD1,TRBV9,14,-,TGTGCCAGCGGGACAGGGGCCCTTCTAGGCGGCTACACCTTC,CASGTGALLGGYTF
TRBJ2-1,-,TRBV7-9,12,-,TGTGCCAGCAGCCGAGGGCCCCTTGAGCAGTTCTTC,CASSRGPLEQFF
TRBJ1-1,-,TRBV2,14,-,TGTGCCAGCAATAACAGGGAGTTCAAGGCTGAAGCTTTCTTT,CASNNREFKAEAFF
TRBJ2-7,-,TRBV20-1,11,-,TGCAGTGCTAGCGGGACAAACGAGCAGTACTTC,CSASGTNEQYF
TRBJ2-1,-,TRBV9,15,-,TGTGCCAGCAGCGTAGTCGGGGACACTGACAATGAGCAGTTCTTC,CASSVVGDTDNEQFF
TRBJ2-6,-,TRBV11-3,15,-,TGTGCCAGCAGCTTGGGAGGCTCTGGGGCCAACGTCCTGACTTTC,CASSLGGSGANVLTF
TRBJ1-1,-,TRBV14,16,once,TGTGCCAGCAGCCCCCGTGGGGCGAGAGAACACACTGAAGCTTTCTTT,CASSPRGAREHTEAFF
TRBJ1-2,TRBD1,TRBV5-1,14,-,TGCGCCAGCAGCTTAGGAACAGGGGGATATGGCTACACCTTC,CASSLGTGGYGYTF
TRBJ2-7,-,TRBV21-1,16,-,TGTGCCAGCAGCGTCCGCCCGGGACAGGGACCCTACGAGCAGTACTTC,CASSVRPGQGPYEQYF
TRBJ2-7,TRBD1,TRBV4-2,17,medium-sized,TGTGCCAGCAGCCTAGTTCCGACAGGGGCTCTCGGCTACGAGCAGTACTTC,CASSLVPTGALGYEQYF
TRBJ1-6,TRBD1,TRBV27,16,-,TGTGCCAGCAGTTTATGGGGACAGGGGGCCGGATCACCCCTCCACTTT,CASSLWGQGAGSPLHF
TRBJ2-7,TRBD2,TRBV12-5,17,-,TGTGCTAGTGGACACCCCCCGACTAGCGGGAGAATGTACGAGCAGTACTTC,CASGHPPTSGRMYEQYF